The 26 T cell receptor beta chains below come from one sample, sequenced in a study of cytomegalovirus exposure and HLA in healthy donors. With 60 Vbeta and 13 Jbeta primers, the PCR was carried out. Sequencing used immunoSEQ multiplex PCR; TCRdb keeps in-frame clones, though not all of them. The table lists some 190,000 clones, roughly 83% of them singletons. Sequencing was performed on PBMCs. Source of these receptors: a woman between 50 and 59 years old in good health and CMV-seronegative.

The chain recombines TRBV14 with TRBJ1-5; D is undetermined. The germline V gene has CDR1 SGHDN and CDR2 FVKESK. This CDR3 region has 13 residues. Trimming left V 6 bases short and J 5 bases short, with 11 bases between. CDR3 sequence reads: CASSPSQYQPQHF. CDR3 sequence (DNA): TGTGCCAGCAGTCCAAGTCAGTATCAGCCCCAGCATTTT.

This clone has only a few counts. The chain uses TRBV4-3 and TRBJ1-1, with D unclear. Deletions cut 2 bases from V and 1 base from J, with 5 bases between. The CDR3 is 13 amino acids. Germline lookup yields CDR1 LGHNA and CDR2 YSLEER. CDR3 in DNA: TGCGCCAGCAGCCAATACTCGAACACTGAAGCTTTCTTT. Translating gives CASSQYSNTEAFF.

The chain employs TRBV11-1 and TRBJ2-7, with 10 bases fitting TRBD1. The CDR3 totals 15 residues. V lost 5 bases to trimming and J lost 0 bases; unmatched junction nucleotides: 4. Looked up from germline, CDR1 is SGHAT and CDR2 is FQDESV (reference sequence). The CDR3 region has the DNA TGTGCCAGCAGCCCAGGGACAGGGGCCTCCTACGAGCAGTACTTC. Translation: CASSPGTGASYEQYF.

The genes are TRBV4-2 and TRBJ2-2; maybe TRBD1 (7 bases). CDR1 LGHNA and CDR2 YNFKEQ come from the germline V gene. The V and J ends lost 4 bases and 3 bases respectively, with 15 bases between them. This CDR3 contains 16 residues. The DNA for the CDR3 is TGTGCCAGCAGCCGGCGGGGCACAGGGGACACCGGGGAGCTGTTTTTT. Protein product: CASSRRGTGDTGELFF.

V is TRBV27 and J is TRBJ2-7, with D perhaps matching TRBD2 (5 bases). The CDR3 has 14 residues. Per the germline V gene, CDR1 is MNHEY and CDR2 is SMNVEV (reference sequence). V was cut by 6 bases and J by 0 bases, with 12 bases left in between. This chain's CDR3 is CASRNSGSSYEQYF. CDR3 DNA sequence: TGTGCCAGCAGAAATTCGGGGAGCTCCTACGAGCAGTACTTC.

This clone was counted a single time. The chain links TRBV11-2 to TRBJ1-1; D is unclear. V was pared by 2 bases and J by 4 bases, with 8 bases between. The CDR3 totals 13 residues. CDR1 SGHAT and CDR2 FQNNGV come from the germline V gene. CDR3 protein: CASSLQGVTEAFF. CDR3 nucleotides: TGTGCCAGCAGCTTACAAGGAGTCACTGAAGCTTTCTTT.

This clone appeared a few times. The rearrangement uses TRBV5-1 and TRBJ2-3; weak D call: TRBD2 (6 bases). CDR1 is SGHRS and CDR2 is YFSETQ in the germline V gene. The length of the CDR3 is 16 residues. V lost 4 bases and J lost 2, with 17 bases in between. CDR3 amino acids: CASSPVGGGTTDTQYF. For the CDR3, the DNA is TGCGCCAGCAGCCCAGTTGGGGGAGGAACCACAGATACGCAGTATTTT. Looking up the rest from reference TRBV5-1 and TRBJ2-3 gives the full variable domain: KAGVTQTPRYLIKTRGQQVTLSCSPISGHRSVSWYQQTPGQGLQFLFEYFSETQRNKGNFPGRFSGRQFSNSRSEMNVSTLELGDSALYLCASSPVGGGTTDTQYFGPGTRLTVL.

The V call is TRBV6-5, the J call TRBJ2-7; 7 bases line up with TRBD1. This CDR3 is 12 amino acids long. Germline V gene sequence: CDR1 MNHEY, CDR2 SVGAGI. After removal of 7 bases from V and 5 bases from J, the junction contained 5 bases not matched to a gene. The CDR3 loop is CASIQGDNEQYF. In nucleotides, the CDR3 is TGTGCCAGCATCCAGGGGGACAACGAGCAGTACTTC.

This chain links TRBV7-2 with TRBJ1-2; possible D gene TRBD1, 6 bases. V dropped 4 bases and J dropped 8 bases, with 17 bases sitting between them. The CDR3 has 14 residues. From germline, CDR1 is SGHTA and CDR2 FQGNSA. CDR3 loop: CASSSRGKREGYTF. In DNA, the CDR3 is TGTGCCAGCAGCTCCAGGGGCAAACGGGAAGGCTACACCTTC.

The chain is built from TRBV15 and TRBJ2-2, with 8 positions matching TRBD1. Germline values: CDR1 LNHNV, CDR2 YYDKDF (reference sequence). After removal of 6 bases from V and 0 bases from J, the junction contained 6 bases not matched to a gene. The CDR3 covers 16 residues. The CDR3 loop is CATSPLGQANTGELFF. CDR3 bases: TGTGCCACCAGTCCCCTGGGACAGGCGAACACCGGGGAGCTGTTTTTT.

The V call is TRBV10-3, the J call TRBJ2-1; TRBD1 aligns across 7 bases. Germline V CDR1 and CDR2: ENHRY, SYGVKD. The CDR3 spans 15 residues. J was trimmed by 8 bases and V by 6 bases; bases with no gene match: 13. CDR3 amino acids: CAISRTGARDYEQFF. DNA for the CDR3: TGTGCCATCAGCCGCACAGGGGCCCGCGATTATGAGCAGTTCTTC.

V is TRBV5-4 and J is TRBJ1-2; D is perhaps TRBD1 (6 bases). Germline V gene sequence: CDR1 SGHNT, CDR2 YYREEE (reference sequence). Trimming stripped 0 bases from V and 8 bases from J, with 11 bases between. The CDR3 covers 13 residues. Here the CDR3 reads CASSLETGFGYTF. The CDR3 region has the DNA TGTGCCAGCAGCTTGGAAACAGGGTTCGGCTACACCTTC.

The CDR3 DNA sequence: TGTGCCAGCAGCTTGAGTGCGTCCTACAATGAGCAGTTCTTC. Amino acid sequence: CASSLSASYNEQFF. This chain joins TRBV11-2 and TRBJ2-1; D is unresolved. CDR1 and CDR2 (germline): SGHAT, FQNNGV. There are 14 residues in the CDR3. V was pared by 3 bases and J by 1 base, with 7 bases between.

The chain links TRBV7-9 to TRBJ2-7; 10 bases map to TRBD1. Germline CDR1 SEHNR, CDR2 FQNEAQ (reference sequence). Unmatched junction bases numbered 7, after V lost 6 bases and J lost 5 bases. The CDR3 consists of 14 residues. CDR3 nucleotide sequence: TGTGCCAGCAGACCTAGCGGACAGGGGGACGAGCAGTACTTC. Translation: CASRPSGQGDEQYF.

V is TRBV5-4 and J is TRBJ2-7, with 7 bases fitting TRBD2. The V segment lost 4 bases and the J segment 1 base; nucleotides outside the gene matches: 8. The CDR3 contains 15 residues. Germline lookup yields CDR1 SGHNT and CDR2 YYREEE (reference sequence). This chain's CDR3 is CASSPGNSGSYEQYF. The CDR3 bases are TGTGCCAGCAGCCCCGGTAATAGCGGGTCCTACGAGCAGTACTTC.

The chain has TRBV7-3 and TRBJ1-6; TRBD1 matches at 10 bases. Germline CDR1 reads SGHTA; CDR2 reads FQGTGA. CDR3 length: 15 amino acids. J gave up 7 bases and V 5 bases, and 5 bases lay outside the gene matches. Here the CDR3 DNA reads TGTGCCAGCAGCCCCTCGGGACAGGGGAATTCACCCCTCCACTTT. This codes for CASSPSGQGNSPLHF.

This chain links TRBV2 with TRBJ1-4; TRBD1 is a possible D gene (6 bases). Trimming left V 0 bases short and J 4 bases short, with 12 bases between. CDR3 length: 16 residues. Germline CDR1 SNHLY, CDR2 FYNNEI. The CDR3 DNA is TGTGCCAGCAGTGAAGCGGTCACAGGGTTTAATGAAAAACTGTTTTTT. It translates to CASSEAVTGFNEKLFF.

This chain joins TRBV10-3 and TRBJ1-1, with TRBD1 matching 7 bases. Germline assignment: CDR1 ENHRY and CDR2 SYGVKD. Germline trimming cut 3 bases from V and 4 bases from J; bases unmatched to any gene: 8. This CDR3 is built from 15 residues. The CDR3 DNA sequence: TGTGCCATCAGTGATACAGGGGCTGGGAGCACTGAAGCTTTCTTT. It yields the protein CAISDTGAGSTEAFF.

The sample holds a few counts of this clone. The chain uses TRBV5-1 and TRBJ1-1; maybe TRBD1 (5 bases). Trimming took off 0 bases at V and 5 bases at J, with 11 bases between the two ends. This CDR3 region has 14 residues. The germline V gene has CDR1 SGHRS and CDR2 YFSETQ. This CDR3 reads CASSLAAGPTEAFF. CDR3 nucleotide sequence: TGCGCCAGCAGCTTGGCCGCGGGACCTACTGAAGCTTTCTTT.

The chain's CDR3 is CASSGDRVREKLFF. The CDR3 bases are TGTGCCAGCAGTGGGGACAGGGTACGGGAAAAACTGTTTTTT. V usage is TRBV2 and J usage is TRBJ1-4, with 9 bases that match TRBD1. V shed 4 bases and J 8 bases; nucleotides not matched to a gene: 5. From germline, CDR1 is SNHLY and CDR2 FYNNEI. The CDR3 runs 14 residues.

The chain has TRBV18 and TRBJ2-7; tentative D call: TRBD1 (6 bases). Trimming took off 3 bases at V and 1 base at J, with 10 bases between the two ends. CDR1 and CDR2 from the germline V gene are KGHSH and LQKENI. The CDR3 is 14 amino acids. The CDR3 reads CASSPRQESYEQYF. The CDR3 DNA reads TGTGCCAGCTCACCGCGACAGGAGTCCTACGAGCAGTACTTC.

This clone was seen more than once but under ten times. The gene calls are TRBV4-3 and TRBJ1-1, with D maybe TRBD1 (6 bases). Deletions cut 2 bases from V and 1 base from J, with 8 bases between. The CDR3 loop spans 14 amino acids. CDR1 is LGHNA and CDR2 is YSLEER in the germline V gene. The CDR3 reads CASSQQQGNTEAFF. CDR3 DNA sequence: TGCGCCAGCAGCCAACAACAGGGGAACACTGAAGCTTTCTTT.

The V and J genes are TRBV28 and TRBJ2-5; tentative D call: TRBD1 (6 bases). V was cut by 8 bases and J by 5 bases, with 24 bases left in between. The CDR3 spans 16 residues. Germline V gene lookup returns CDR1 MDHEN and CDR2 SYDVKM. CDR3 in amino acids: CASRDFTSRGVETQYF. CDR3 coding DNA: TGTGCCAGCCGAGATTTCACCTCCAGGGGTGTGGAGACCCAGTACTTC.

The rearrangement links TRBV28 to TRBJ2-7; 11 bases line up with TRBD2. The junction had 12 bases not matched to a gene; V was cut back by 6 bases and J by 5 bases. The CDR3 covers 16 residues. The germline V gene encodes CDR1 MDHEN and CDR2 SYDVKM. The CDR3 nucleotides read TGTGCCAGCAGCCCAGCTCTAGCGGGAGGATTAGACGAGCAGTACTTC. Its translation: CASSPALAGGLDEQYF.

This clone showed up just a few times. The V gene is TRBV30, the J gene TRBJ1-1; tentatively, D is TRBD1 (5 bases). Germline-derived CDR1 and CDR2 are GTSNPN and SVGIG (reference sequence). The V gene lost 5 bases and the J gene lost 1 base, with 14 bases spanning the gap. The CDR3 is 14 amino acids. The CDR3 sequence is CAWAGEGRNTEAFF. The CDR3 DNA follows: TGTGCCTGGGCGGGGGAAGGGAGGAACACTGAAGCTTTCTTT.

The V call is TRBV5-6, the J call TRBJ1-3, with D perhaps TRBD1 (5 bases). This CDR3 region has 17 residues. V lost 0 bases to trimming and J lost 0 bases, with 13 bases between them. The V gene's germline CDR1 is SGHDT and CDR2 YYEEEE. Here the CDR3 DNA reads TGTGCCAGCAGCTTGGACATCGGGACTGTCTCTGGAAACACCATATATTTT. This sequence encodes CASSLDIGTVSGNTIYF.